The T cell receptor beta chain under discussion was sequenced for a study of CD8+ T cells in alopecia areata. General study results and limits: Clarity of TCR sharing across patients fell short of that in mice, possibly HLA-related. Sequencing of scalp samples also captures resident alphabeta T cells of normal skin. Affected scalp, especially in alopecia totalis/universalis, had a higher clonality than normal scalp did.

Extraction of RNA preceded its reverse transcription into cDNA, which served as the sequencing template. The repertoire was sequenced with immunoSEQ multiplex PCR; TCRdb's copy has only in-frame clones and lacks some. This table has roughly 120,000 clones, approximately 58% appearing once. The authors sorted CD4+ and CD8+ T cells from PBMCs. Regarding this clone: The antigen is unknown.

This CDR3 contains 16 residues. Germline CDR1 LNHDA, CDR2 SQIVND (reference sequence). Trimming stripped 6 bases from V and 0 bases from J, with 17 bases between. The origin of this receptor is a human donor in good health. The chain combines TRBV19 with TRBJ1-1; D gene unclear. The sample consisted of CD4+ T cells sorted from blood. The CDR3 sequence: CASSGSEVGVNTEAFF. The CDR3 DNA reads as TGTGCCAGTAGCGGCTCAGAGGTCGGAGTGAACACTGAAGCTTTCTTT.